Listed below are T cell receptor beta chains from one sample, sequenced in a study of cytomegalovirus exposure and HLA in healthy donors. Sequencing used immunoSEQ multiplex PCR; TCRdb keeps in-frame clones, though not all of them. The sample shows 150,000 to 160,000 clones, roughly 80% of them seen only once. The specimen was PBMCs. All receptors come from a woman aged 40 to 55 in good health and CMV-seronegative. CDR3s include the opening cysteine and the closing phenylalanine or tryptophan. A D gene is named only where the DNA matches it firmly. Size tells how often a clone was seen (once, few, many) or the class of an expanded clone, and some rows leave it out.

j_call d_call v_call clone_size cdr3_aa cdr3_nt
TRBJ2-7 TRBD1 TRBV5-1 NA CASSPQGAYEQYF TGCGCCAGCAGCCCCCAGGGGGCCTACGAGCAGTACTTC
TRBJ1-6 NA TRBV5-6 NA CASSHSRSSYNSPLHF TGTGCCAGCAGCCACTCAAGGAGCTCCTATAATTCACCCCTCCACTTT
TRBJ2-1 NA TRBV4-1 NA CASSPQGGHNEQFF TGCGCCAGCAGCCCCCAAGGGGGACACAATGAGCAGTTCTTC
TRBJ1-3 NA TRBV5-6 few CASRTPSGNTIYF TGTGCCAGCCGGACACCCTCTGGAAACACCATATATTTT
TRBJ2-7 TRBD1 TRBV5-1 NA CASSLGIRTGESYEQYF TGCGCCAGCAGCTTGGGTATTCGGACAGGGGAATCCTACGAGCAGTACTTC
TRBJ2-1 TRBD2 TRBV6-1 NA CASSELAGVIAAENEQFF TGTGCCAGCAGTGAACTAGCGGGAGTTATAGCGGCGGAAAATGAGCAGTTCTTC
TRBJ2-7 TRBD1 TRBV5-1 NA CASSLRQGVNEQYF TGCGCCAGCAGCTTAAGGCAGGGGGTGAACGAGCAGTACTTC
TRBJ1-2 NA TRBV7-9 once CASSLGQYADYGYTF TGTGCCAGCAGCTTAGGACAGTACGCGGACTATGGCTACACCTTC
TRBJ2-7 NA TRBV7-9 NA CASSLPEGRKYF TGTGCCAGCAGCTTACCGGAGGGTAGGAAGTACTTC
TRBJ2-7 TRBD2 TRBV9 NA CASGREGSSYEQYF TGTGCCAGCGGGAGGGAGGGCAGCTCCTACGAGCAGTACTTC
TRBJ2-2 TRBD2 TRBV4-1 NA CASSQGLAGVFGELFF TGCGCCAGCAGCCAAGGACTAGCGGGAGTCTTCGGGGAGCTGTTTTTT
TRBJ2-7 TRBD2 TRBV28 few CASSLGLAGAYEQYF TGTGCCAGCAGTTTAGGACTAGCGGGAGCATACGAGCAGTACTTC
TRBJ2-2 TRBD1 TRBV11-2 NA CASSLEGQGFNTGELFF TGTGCCAGCAGCTTAGAGGGACAGGGGTTCAACACCGGGGAGCTGTTTTTT
TRBJ2-3 NA TRBV5-4 NA CASGRVPDTQYF TGTGCCAGCGGCAGGGTGCCAGATACGCAGTATTTT
TRBJ2-7 NA TRBV18 NA CASTEVRTYEQYF TGTGCCAGCACCGAGGTGAGGACCTACGAGCAGTACTTC
TRBJ1-3 NA TRBV4-1 NA CASSQEQGSGNTIYF TGCGCCAGCAGCCAAGAGCAGGGCTCTGGAAACACCATATATTTT
TRBJ2-3 TRBD1 TRBV6-4 few CASSDSTGGADTQYF TGTGCCAGCAGTGACTCGACAGGGGGCGCAGATACGCAGTATTTT
TRBJ1-6 NA TRBV7-9 NA CASSTPRDTSHSPLHF TGTGCCAGCAGCACCCCCCGGGACACCAGTCATTCACCCCTCCACTTT
TRBJ1-6 NA TRBV28 NA CASSSRAGYNSPLHF TGTGCCAGCAGTTCTCGTGCGGGGTATAATTCACCCCTCCACTTT
TRBJ2-7 NA TRBV5-1 NA CASSLGQSYEQYF TGCGCCAGCAGCCTAGGACAGTCCTACGAGCAGTACTTC
TRBJ1-1 TRBD1 TRBV5-1 NA CASSWTGGGPRSTEAFF TGCGCCAGCAGCTGGACAGGGGGAGGCCCCCGGAGCACTGAAGCTTTCTTT
TRBJ1-1 NA TRBV5-1 NA CASSLGTANTEAFF TGCGCCAGCAGCTTGGGGACAGCGAACACTGAAGCTTTCTTT
TRBJ2-7 NA TRBV5-1 NA CASSLGQVNEQYF TGCGCCAGCAGCTTGGGCCAGGTTAACGAGCAGTACTTC
TRBJ1-5 NA TRBV7-2 NA CASSLGGARGSNQPQHF TGTGCCAGCAGCCTGGGGGGAGCACGCGGTAGCAATCAGCCCCAGCATTTT
TRBJ2-7 TRBD2 TRBV7-9 NA CASSLGTSATYEQYF TGTGCCAGCAGCCTTGGGACTAGCGCTACCTACGAGCAGTACTTC
TRBJ2-3 TRBD2 TRBV11-2 once CASLAGDTQYF TGTGCCAGCTTAGCGGGAGATACGCAGTATTTT
TRBJ2-2 TRBD2 TRBV2 NA CASRPSGGTGELFF TGTGCCAGCAGACCTAGCGGGGGCACCGGGGAGCTGTTTTTT
TRBJ1-1 NA TRBV7-7 NA CASSEQLNTEAFF TGTGCTAGCAGCGAACAGTTGAACACTGAAGCTTTCTTT
TRBJ2-7 TRBD1 TRBV5-6 NA CASRQGQGGIYEQYF TGTGCCAGCAGGCAAGGACAGGGGGGAATCTACGAGCAGTACTTC
TRBJ1-5 TRBD1 TRBV19 NA CASSMEGAQYQPQHF TGTGCCAGTAGTATGGAGGGGGCGCAATATCAGCCCCAGCATTTT
TRBJ1-1 NA TRBV28 NA CASSFTGNTEAFF TGTGCCAGCAGTTTCACTGGGAACACTGAAGCTTTCTTT
TRBJ2-7 TRBD2 TRBV30 NA CAWSVLAGGRNEQYF TGTGCCTGGAGTGTACTAGCGGGAGGCCGGAACGAGCAGTACTTC
TRBJ1-5 NA TRBV7-6 NA CASSLTVGVDQPQHF TGTGCCAGCAGCTTAACGGTCGGGGTTGATCAGCCCCAGCATTTT
TRBJ1-5 NA TRBV6-6 few CASSYKGQTQHF TGTGCCAGCAGTTATAAGGGACAAACCCAGCATTTT
TRBJ1-2 NA TRBV6-6 NA CASSHPSQGNYGYTF TGTGCCAGCAGCCATCCGTCGCAGGGGAACTATGGCTACACCTTC
TRBJ2-1 NA TRBV5-6 NA CASSSRQVAYNEQFF TGTGCCAGCAGCTCCCGACAGGTTGCCTACAATGAGCAGTTCTTC
TRBJ2-3 NA TRBV19 NA CASKDFPTDTQYF TGTGCCAGTAAGGACTTCCCCACAGATACGCAGTATTTT
TRBJ2-3 NA TRBV6-1 NA CASSAPVTQYF TGTGCCAGCAGTGCCCCCGTTACGCAGTATTTT
TRBJ2-7 NA TRBV5-4 NA CASSSPDRDYEQYF TGTGCCAGCAGCTCCCCGGACAGAGACTACGAGCAGTACTTC
TRBJ1-2 TRBD1 TRBV29-1 NA CSARGQPYGYTF TGCAGCGCTCGGGGACAGCCGTATGGCTACACCTTC
TRBJ1-4 NA TRBV6-5 NA CASRRTPTNEKLFF TGTGCCAGCAGGAGAACCCCAACTAATGAAAAACTGTTTTTT
TRBJ2-2 TRBD2 TRBV27 NA CASSLGLAGGYPNTGELFF TGTGCCAGCAGTTTAGGGCTAGCGGGGGGCTACCCGAACACCGGGGAGCTGTTTTTT
TRBJ2-3 TRBD1 TRBV2 NA CASSADRGRGGDTQYF TGTGCCAGCAGCGCTGACAGGGGGCGCGGTGGGGATACGCAGTATTTT
TRBJ2-3 NA TRBV7-2 few CASSLPEATDTQYF TGTGCCAGCAGCTTACCGGAGGCCACAGATACGCAGTATTTT
TRBJ2-1 NA TRBV5-1 NA CASRLIPSSYNEQFF TGCGCCAGCAGATTAATACCGAGCTCCTACAATGAGCAGTTCTTC
TRBJ1-2 NA TRBV7-9 NA CASSLGSGYGYTF TGTGCCAGCAGCCTCGGGTCCGGCTATGGCTACACCTTC
TRBJ1-2 NA TRBV6-6 NA CASTLLGPGGDGYTF TGTGCCAGCACCCTCCTTGGGCCGGGAGGGGATGGCTACACCTTC